A single sample gave rise to the 14 T cell receptor beta chains below, sequenced in a study of identical twins. TCRdb reprocessed the 5' RACE reads with MiXCR, giving one entry per CDR3 protein. This table holds 520,000 or so distinct CDR3 sequences, roughly a fifth found once. The same data also went into a second study, on T cells expressing NK-cell markers.

Sequencing was performed on CD4+ T cells sorted from blood. The source is a woman aged 18-35 years in good health.

This clonotype occurred a few times. The rearrangement uses TRBV12-3 or TRBV12-4 and TRBJ2-1, with TRBD2 as a possible D gene (6 bases). Trimming pared 2 bases from V and 0 bases from J, leaving 11 bases between. The CDR3 is 16 amino acids. The chain's CDR3 is CASSLRGGASYNEQFF. DNA of the CDR3: TGTGCCAGCAGTTTACGTGGCGGGGCCTCCTACAATGAGCAGTTCTTC.

This clonotype showed up just a few times. V usage is TRBV3-1 and J usage is TRBJ1-1; 7 nucleotides agree with TRBD1. V shed 5 bases, J shed 8 bases, and the junction held 8 bases outside the gene matches. The V gene's germline CDR1 is LGHDT and CDR2 YNNKEL (reference sequence). The CDR3 covers 13 residues. This CDR3 is CASSVFPGQEAFF. The CDR3 DNA sequence: TGTGCCAGCAGCGTCTTTCCGGGACAGGAAGCTTTCTTT.

The chain is built from TRBV7-9 and TRBJ2-7; 7 nucleotides match TRBD2. CDR3 length: 16 amino acids. Per the germline V gene, CDR1 is SEHNR and CDR2 is FQNEAQ (reference sequence). V shed 4 bases, J shed 3 bases, and the junction held 12 bases outside the gene matches. The CDR3 here is CASSSWGRAGFYEQYF. CDR3 nucleotides: TGTGCCAGCAGCTCTTGGGGGAGGGCAGGTTTCTACGAGCAGTACTTC.

This clonotype appeared a single time. J is TRBJ2-1 and V is TRBV23-1; D is possibly TRBD1 (5 bases). TRBV23-1 is noted as an ORF with a role that remains uncertain. Trimming left V 2 bases short and J 8 bases short, with 25 bases between. CDR3 length: 18 residues. The CDR3 bases are TGCGCCAGCAGTCAAGTACGCCTGACCAGGGAAGTAATCGATGAGCAGTTCTTC. Protein product: CASSQVRLTREVIDEQFF.

This clonotype was counted only a few times. The gene calls are TRBV6-1 and TRBJ1-2; D ambiguous. The V end lost 6 bases, the J end lost 2 bases, and 10 bases lay between the germline ends. Looked up from germline, CDR1 is MNHNS and CDR2 is SASEGT. This CDR3 has 13 residues. The CDR3 protein is CASRTYRNYGYTF. The CDR3 bases are TGTGCCAGCAGGACCTACAGAAACTATGGCTACACCTTC.

The chain links TRBV5-1 to TRBJ2-7; 11 bases are shared with TRBD2. With V trimmed by 0 bases and J by 3 bases, 8 bases remained unmatched. There are 17 residues in the CDR3. The germline V gene encodes CDR1 SGHRS and CDR2 YFSETQ. CDR3 residues: CASSLATSGSISYEQYF. The CDR3 DNA reads as TGCGCCAGCAGCTTGGCCACTAGCGGGAGTATTAGCTACGAGCAGTACTTC.

This clonotype came up many times. This chain connects TRBV12-3 or TRBV12-4 to TRBJ1-5; D may be TRBD1 (5 bases). Trimming took off 8 bases at V and 9 bases at J, with 20 bases between the two ends. The CDR3 is 14 amino acids. The DNA for the CDR3 is TGTGCCAGCCGGCCGGGAGGGGTCATAGGGCCCCAGCATTTT. Its translation: CASRPGGVIGPQHF.

This clonotype was seen a few times. The V call is TRBV24-1, the J call TRBJ2-7; 8 bases map to TRBD1. Germline trimming cut 12 bases from V and 0 bases from J; bases unmatched to any gene: 9. Germline CDR1 is KGHDR and CDR2 is SFDVKD. This CDR3 comprises 14 residues. The chain's CDR3 is CAVIGDRSSYEQYF. The CDR3 coding sequence is TGTGCCGTTATAGGGGACAGGAGCTCCTACGAGCAGTACTTC.

V and J are TRBV12-3 or TRBV12-4 and TRBJ1-3; D may be TRBD1 (6 bases). Trimming removed 3 bases at V and 4 bases at J, with 7 bases between. The CDR3 covers 13 residues. Written as DNA, the CDR3 is TGTGCCAGCAGTTTGAGGGGGGGAAACACCATATATTTT. Encoded protein: CASSLRGGNTIYF.

A word on this clonotype: The junction and the germline gene differ at one end; a read error may be behind it. V usage is TRBV6-1 and J usage is TRBJ2-1; D might be TRBD2 (6 bases). Germline V gene sequence: CDR1 MNHNS, CDR2 SASEGT. This CDR3 contains 16 residues. CDR3 sequence: CASSAAGTRIYSEQFF. The CDR3 bases are TGTGCCAGCAGTGCCGCCGGGACTCGCATATACAGTGAGCAGTTCTTC.

There are many counts of this clonotype. This chain links TRBV29-1 with TRBJ1-1; the D is unclear. This CDR3 has 10 amino acids. In germline, CDR1 is SQVTM, CDR2 ANQGSEA. V was shortened by 4 bases and J by 7 bases, with 7 bases between the two germline ends. CDR3 in DNA: TGCAGCGTTGTGGGGTATGAAGCTTTCTTT. Residues: CSVVGYEAFF.

This chain connects TRBV6-5 to TRBJ1-4; D perhaps matches TRBD1 (6 bases). This CDR3 has 14 amino acids. Germline V gives CDR1 MNHEY, CDR2 SVGAGI. Trimming removed 4 bases from V and 5 bases from J, with 11 bases in between. CDR3 sequence (DNA): TGTGCCAGCAGTTTATACAGGGAGAATGAAAAACTGTTTTTT. It specifies CASSLYRENEKLFF.

This clonotype was recorded a few times. The rearrangement uses TRBV4-3 and TRBJ1-6, with D possibly being TRBD1 (6 bases). Trimming stripped 5 bases from V and 10 bases from J, with 15 bases between. The CDR3 runs to 14 residues. The V gene's germline CDR1 is LGHNA and CDR2 YSLEER. In DNA form, the CDR3 reads TGCGCCAGCAGCGAAACCGCAGGGGCATCACCCCTCCACTTT. This translates into CASSETAGASPLHF.

This clonotype showed up many times. The chain couples TRBV7-2 to TRBJ2-1; D unresolved. The ends were cut back, 1 base at V and 0 bases at J, with 7 bases in the middle. The germline V gene has CDR1 SGHTA and CDR2 FQGNSA. This CDR3 contains 15 residues. The CDR3 loop is CASSLGPSSYNEQFF. CDR3 nucleotides: TGTGCCAGCAGCTTAGGACCTAGCTCCTACAATGAGCAGTTCTTC.